The clone carrying this TCR beta chain was seen a few times. Its antigen is currently unknown. The sample belongs to a study of T cells in Graves' hyperthyroidism and ophthalmopathy. RNA transcripts were the template for amplifying TCR beta CDR3 regions. The primer set for the first-round RT-PCR of the TCR CDR3 was HTBI. TCRdb re-called the multiplex PCR reads with MiXCR, one entry per CDR3 protein. The data hold about 560,000 distinct CDR3 sequences, with around 42% observed a single time. The germline CDR1 and CDR2 sequences are SNHLY and FYNNEI. The CDR3 sequence is 13 residues long. Trimming took 5 bases from V and 7 from J, leaving 14 bases between them. Criteria for exclusion of patients were uncontrolled infection, other autoimmune disease, pregnancy or lactation. Together with thyroid ultrasound, orbital computed tomography, serum thyroxine and TRAb, clinical symptoms were used for diagnoses.

Study-level points and caveats: It was a median around 6 months before onset that the model predicted ophthalmopathy.

The source is a young woman with Graves' hyperthyroidism. This chain connects TRBV2 to TRBJ1-2, with D possibly TRBD1 on 6 matching bases. Sequences were obtained from peripheral blood or thyroid tissue (not recorded which). This CDR3 reads CASSSQGLRGYTF. The CDR3 DNA reads as TGTGCCAGCAGTTCACAGGGTTTGCGTGGCTACACCTTC.